This T cell receptor beta chain came from a study of response to subunit inactivated influenza vaccine. Between the trimmed V and J ends, which lost 3 bases and 8 bases, there was a span of 11 bases. From germline, CDR1 is SGHTA and CDR2 FQGNSA. The CDR3 contains 13 residues. Each CDR3 protein gets one entry after TCRdb re-called the RT-PCR reads with MiXCR. The table lists about 570,000 distinct CDR3 sequences, approximately 10% of them singletons, with 9.5% to 12% in the top ten. Study-level findings and limits: A suggestion made by the authors is that each seasonal influenza vaccination recruits few new T cells.

This clonotype was observed a few times. Its specificity is not known. This sample also appeared in a second study, on T cells expressing NK-cell markers. That investigation notes: Generation of TCR beta cDNA was performed by 5'RACE template switching incorporating UMIs.

Sequencing was performed on PBMCs from blood, taken on the day of vaccination. The genes are TRBV7-2 and TRBJ2-1; D perhaps matches TRBD1 (6 bases). The sequence was obtained from a man aged 50 or older who received an inactivated influenza vaccine. CDR3 in amino acids: CASSLSGAHEQFF. The CDR3 bases are TGTGCCAGCAGCTTGTCAGGGGCCCATGAGCAGTTCTTC.